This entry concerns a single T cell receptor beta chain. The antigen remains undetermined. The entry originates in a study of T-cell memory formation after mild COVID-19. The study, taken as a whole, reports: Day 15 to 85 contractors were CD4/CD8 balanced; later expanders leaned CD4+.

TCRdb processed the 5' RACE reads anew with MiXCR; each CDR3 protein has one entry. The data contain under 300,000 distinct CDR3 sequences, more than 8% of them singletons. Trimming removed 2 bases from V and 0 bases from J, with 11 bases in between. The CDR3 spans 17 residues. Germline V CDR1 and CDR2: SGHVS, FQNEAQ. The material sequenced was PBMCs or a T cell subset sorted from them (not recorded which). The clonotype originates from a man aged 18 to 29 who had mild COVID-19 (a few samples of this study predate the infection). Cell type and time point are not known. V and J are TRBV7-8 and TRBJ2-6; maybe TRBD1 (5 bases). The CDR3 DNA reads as TGTGCCAGCAGCTTATTTACTCAGGGCTCTGGGGCCAACGTCCTGACTTTC. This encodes CASSLFTQGSGANVLTF.